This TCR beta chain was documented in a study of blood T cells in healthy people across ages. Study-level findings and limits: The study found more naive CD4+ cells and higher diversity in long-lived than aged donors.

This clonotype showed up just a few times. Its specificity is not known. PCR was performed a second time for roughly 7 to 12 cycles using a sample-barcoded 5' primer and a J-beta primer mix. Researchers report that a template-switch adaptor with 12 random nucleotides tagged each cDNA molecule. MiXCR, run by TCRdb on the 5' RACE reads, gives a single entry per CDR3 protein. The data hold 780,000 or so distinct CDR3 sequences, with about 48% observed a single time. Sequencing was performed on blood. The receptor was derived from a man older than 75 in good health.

The CDR3: CASSAGQYEKLFF. The CDR3 DNA reads TGTGCCAGCAGCGCGGGGCAATATGAAAAACTGTTTTTT. This sequence joins TRBV2 and TRBJ1-4; the D gene is possibly TRBD1 (5 bases). Trimming pared 6 bases from V and 6 bases from J, leaving 11 bases between. The CDR3 sequence is 13 residues long. The germline V gene has CDR1 SNHLY and CDR2 FYNNEI.